The 2 T cell receptor beta chains in this list originate from one sample, sequenced in a study of CD8 T cells in ankylosing spondylitis. TCRdb called the 5' RACE reads again in MiXCR, with one record for every CDR3 protein. The sample contains more than 150,000 distinct CDR3 sequences, roughly 12% of which appear only once. The sequencing sample was made of blood, either unsorted or a sorted T cell fraction (not recorded which). The receptors were sampled from a male donor with ankylosing spondylitis or in good health (not recorded which).

Only a few counts were recorded for this clonotype. J is TRBJ2-7 and V is TRBV5-4, with D uncertain. The germline V and J ends were trimmed by 4 bases and 5 bases, with 16 bases remaining between them. Germline assignment: CDR1 SGHNT and CDR2 YYREEE (reference sequence). The CDR3 consists of 14 residues. The CDR3 DNA follows: TGTGCCAGCAGCCCTGGGCCCTTCGACGACGAGCAGTACTTC. This translates into CASSPGPFDDEQYF.

This clonotype occurred once. The chain uses TRBV20-1 and TRBJ1-6; D is possibly TRBD1 (6 bases). V shed 0 bases and J shed 9 bases, with 21 bases lying between them. From germline, CDR1 is DFQATT and CDR2 SNEGSKA (reference sequence). CDR3 length: 17 amino acids. Here the CDR3 reads CSARDQRTAQTSSPLHF. The CDR3 DNA is TGCAGTGCTAGAGATCAAAGGACAGCCCAAACCAGTTCACCCCTCCACTTT.